The 4 T cell receptor beta chains presented below share a single source sample, sequenced in a study of T-cell memory formation after mild COVID-19. TCRdb re-called the 5' RACE reads through MiXCR, storing one row per CDR3 protein. The sample holds some 490,000 distinct CDR3 sequences, roughly 18% seen once. Sequences were obtained from PBMCs or a T cell subset sorted from them (not recorded which). These receptors all come from an adult woman who had mild COVID-19 (a few samples of this study predate the infection). Cell type and time point are not known.

This clonotype was picked up a small number of times. This chain uses TRBV12-3 or TRBV12-4 with TRBJ2-6, with D unresolved. The CDR3 contains 17 residues. Trimming pared 0 bases from V and 0 bases from J, leaving 9 bases between. The CDR3 loop reads CASSLASLRSGANVLTF. In DNA form, the CDR3 reads TGTGCCAGCAGTTTAGCCTCATTGCGCTCTGGGGCCAACGTCCTGACTTTC.

This clonotype appeared a few times. The rearrangement uses TRBV5-5 and TRBJ2-1; D is uncertain. CDR1 and CDR2 from the germline V gene are SGHKS and YYEKEE (reference sequence). This CDR3 is 13 amino acids long. Trimming took 2 bases from V and 8 from J, leaving 11 bases between them. For the CDR3, the DNA is TGTGCCAGCAGCTTTCTAGTGGGGTATGAGCAGTTCTTC. Translating it yields CASSFLVGYEQFF.

The CDR3: CASSVQGGDTDTQYF. The CDR3 region has the DNA TGCGCCAGCAGCGTGCAAGGGGGCGACACAGATACGCAGTATTTT. The gene calls are TRBV5-1 and TRBJ2-3; 7 nucleotides align to TRBD1. V lost 4 bases to trimming and J lost 2 bases; unmatched junction nucleotides: 7. The CDR3 extends over 15 amino acids. Germline V gene lookup returns CDR1 SGHRS and CDR2 YFSETQ.

This clonotype was seen only a few times. The rearrangement uses TRBV10-3 and TRBJ2-3, with D perhaps being TRBD1 or TRBD2 (6 bases each). CDR3 size: 15 residues. Germline lookup yields CDR1 ENHRY and CDR2 SYGVKD. The V end lost 7 bases, the J end lost 1 base, and 15 bases lay between the germline ends. The CDR3 bases are TGTGCCATCAAGGAGGAGGGGGGAGGCACAGATACGCAGTATTTT. It yields the protein CAIKEEGGGTDTQYF.